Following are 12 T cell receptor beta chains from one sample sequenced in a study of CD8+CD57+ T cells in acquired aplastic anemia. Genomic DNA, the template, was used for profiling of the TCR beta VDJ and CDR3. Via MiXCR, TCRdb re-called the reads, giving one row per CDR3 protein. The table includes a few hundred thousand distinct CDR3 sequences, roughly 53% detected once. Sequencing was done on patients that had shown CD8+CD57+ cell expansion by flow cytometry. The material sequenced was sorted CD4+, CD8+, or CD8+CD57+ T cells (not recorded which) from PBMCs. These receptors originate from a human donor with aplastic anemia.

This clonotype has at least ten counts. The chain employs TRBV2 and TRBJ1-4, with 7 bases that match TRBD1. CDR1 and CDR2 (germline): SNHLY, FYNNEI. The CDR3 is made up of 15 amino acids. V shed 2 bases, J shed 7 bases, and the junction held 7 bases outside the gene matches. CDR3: CASSEPETGTEKLFF. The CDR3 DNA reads TGTGCCAGCAGTGAACCCGAGACAGGGACTGAAAAACTGTTTTTT.

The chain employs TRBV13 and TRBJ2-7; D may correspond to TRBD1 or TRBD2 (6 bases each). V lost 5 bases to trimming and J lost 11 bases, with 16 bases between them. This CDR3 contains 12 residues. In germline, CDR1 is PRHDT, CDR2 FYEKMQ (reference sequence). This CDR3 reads CASSLGGADKYF. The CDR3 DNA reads TGTGCCAGCAGCCTCGGGGGCGCGGACAAGTACTTC.

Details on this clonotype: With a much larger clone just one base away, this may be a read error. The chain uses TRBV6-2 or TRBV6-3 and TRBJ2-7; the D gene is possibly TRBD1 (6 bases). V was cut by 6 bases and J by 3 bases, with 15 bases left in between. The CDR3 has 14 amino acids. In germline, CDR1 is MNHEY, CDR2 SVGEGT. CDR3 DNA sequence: TGTGCCAGCAGGGGGGCGGACGGCCGCTACGAGCAGTACTTC. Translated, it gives CASRGADGRYEQYF.

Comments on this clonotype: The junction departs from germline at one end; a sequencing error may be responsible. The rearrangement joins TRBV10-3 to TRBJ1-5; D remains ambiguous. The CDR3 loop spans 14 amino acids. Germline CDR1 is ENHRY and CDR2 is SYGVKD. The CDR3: CATSGEPGNQPQHF. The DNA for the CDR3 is TGTGCCACCAGTGGAGAGCCTGGCAATCAGCCCCAGCATTTT.

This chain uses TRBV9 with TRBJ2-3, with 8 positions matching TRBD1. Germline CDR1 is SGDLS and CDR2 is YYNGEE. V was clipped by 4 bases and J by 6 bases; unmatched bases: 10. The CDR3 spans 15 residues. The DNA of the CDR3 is TGTGCCAGCAGCCCGGGACAGGTCTTCACGGATACGCAGTATTTT. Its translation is CASSPGQVFTDTQYF. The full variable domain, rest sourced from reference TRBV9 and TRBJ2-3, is DSGVTQTPKHLITATGQRVTLRCSPRSGDLSVYWYQQSLDQGLQFLIQYYNGEERAKGNILERFSAQQFPDLHSELNLSSLELGDSALYFCASSPGQVFTDTQYFGPGTRLTVL.

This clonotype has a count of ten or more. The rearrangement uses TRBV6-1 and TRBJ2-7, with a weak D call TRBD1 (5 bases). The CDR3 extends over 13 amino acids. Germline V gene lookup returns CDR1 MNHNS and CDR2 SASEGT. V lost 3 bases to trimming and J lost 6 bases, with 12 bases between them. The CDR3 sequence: CASSEQGAGEQYF. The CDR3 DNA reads TGTGCCAGCAGTGAGCAGGGTGCCGGCGAGCAGTACTTC.

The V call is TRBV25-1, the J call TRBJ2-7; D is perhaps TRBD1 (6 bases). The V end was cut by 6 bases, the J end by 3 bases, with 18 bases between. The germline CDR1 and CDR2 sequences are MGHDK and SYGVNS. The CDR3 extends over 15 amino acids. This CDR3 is CASSTGSAADYEQYF. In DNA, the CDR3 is TGTGCCAGCAGCACAGGGTCAGCGGCGGACTACGAGCAGTACTTC.

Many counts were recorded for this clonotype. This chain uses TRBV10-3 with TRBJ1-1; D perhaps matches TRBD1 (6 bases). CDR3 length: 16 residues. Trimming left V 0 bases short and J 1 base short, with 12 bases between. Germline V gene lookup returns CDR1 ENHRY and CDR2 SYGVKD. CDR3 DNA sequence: TGTGCCATCAGTGAGTCGACGTCAGGGGAGAACACTGAAGCTTTCTTT. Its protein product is CAISESTSGENTEAFF.

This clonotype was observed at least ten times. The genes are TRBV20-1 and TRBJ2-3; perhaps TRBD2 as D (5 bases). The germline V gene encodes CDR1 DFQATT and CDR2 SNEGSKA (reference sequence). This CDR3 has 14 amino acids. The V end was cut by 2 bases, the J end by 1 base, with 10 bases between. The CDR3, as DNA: TGCAGTGCTAGAATAGCGCTAGGCACAGATACGCAGTATTTT. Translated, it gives CSARIALGTDTQYF.

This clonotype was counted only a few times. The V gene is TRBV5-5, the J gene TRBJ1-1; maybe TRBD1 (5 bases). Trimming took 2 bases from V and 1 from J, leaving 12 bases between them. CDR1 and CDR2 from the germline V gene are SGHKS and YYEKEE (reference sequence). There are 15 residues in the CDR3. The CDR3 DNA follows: TGTGCCAGCAGCTTATCTGGGGCAGGGAACACTGAAGCTTTCTTT. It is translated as CASSLSGAGNTEAFF. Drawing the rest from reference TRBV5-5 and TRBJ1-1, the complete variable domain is DAGVTQSPTHLIKTRGQQVTLRCSPISGHKSVSWYQQVLGQGPQFIFQYYEKEERGRGNFPDRFSARQFPNYSSELNVNALLLGDSALYLCASSLSGAGNTEAFFGQGTRLTVV.

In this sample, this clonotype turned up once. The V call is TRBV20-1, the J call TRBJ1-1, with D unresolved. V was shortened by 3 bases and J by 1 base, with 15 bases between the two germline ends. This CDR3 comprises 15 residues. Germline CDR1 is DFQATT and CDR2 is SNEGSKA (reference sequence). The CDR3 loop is CSARFGKAGNTEAFF. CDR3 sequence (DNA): TGCAGTGCTAGGTTTGGGAAAGCGGGGAACACTGAAGCTTTCTTT.

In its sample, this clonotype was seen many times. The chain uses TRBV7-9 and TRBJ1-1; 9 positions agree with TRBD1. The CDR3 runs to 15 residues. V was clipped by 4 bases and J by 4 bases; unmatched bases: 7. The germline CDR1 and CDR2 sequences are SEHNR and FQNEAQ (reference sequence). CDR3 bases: TGTGCCAGCAGCTCCCCACAGGGGGCGGGCACTGAAGCTTTCTTT. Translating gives CASSSPQGAGTEAFF.